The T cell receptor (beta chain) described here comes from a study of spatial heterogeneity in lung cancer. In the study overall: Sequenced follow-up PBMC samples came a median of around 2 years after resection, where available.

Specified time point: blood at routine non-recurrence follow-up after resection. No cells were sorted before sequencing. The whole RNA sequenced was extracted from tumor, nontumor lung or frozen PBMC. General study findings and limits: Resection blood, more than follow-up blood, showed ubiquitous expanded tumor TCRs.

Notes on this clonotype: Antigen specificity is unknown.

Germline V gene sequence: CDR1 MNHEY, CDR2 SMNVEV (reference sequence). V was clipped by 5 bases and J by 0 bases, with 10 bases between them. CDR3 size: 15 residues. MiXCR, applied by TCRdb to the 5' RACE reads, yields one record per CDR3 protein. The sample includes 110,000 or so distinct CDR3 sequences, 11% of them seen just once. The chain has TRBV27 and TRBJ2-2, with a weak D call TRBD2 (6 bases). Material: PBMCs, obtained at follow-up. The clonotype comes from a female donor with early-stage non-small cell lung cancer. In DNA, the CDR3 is TGTGCCAGCAGTCCGGGACTTCCGAACACCGGGGAGCTGTTTTTT. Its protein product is CASSPGLPNTGELFF.